This TCR beta chain was sequenced in a study of blood T cell repertoires in COVID-19. Trimming cost V 5 bases and J 8 bases; bases outside gene matches: 8. Germline V gene sequence: CDR1 SGHVS, CDR2 FQNEAQ. The CDR3 spans 13 residues. TCRdb's copy holds only in-frame clones and misses some; the assay was immunoSEQ multiplex PCR. The repertoire has roughly 71,000 clones, approximately 91% of them found once; the top ten carry over 25%. The TCR comes from a man aged 45-60 years with acute or convalescent COVID-19. The sequenced sample was peripheral blood. The chain couples TRBV7-8 to TRBJ1-2; 7 bases are shared with TRBD1. CDR3 in DNA: TGTGCCAGCAGCAACGACAGGGCGGGGGGCTACACCTTC. Amino acids: CASSNDRAGGYTF.